The 25 T cell receptor beta chains presented below share a single source sample, sequenced in a study of cytomegalovirus exposure and HLA in healthy donors. The PCR ran on 60 Vbeta and 13 Jbeta primers. The table came from immunoSEQ multiplex PCR; TCRdb's copy has only in-frame clones and leaves some out. The table records about 61,000 clones, around 92% of them present only once. Material: PBMCs. The receptors shown here come from a man in his thirties or forties in good health and CMV-seropositive.

CDR3 amino acids: CASSSRGTGELFF. The CDR3, as DNA: TGTGCCAGTAGTAGCAGGGGCACCGGGGAGCTGTTTTTT. V usage is TRBV19 and J usage is TRBJ2-2; D is perhaps TRBD1 (6 bases). The CDR3 covers 13 residues. Germline CDR1 LNHDA, CDR2 SQIVND (reference sequence). Trimming removed 4 bases from V and 4 bases from J, with 7 bases in between. The variable domain in full, with the rest retrieved from reference TRBV19 and TRBJ2-2, is DGGITQSPKYLFRKEGQNVTLSCEQNLNHDAMYWYRQDPGQGLRLIYYSQIVNDFQKGDIAEGYSVSREKKESFPLTVTSAQKNPTAFYLCASSSRGTGELFFGEGSRLTVL.

The chain couples TRBV30 to TRBJ1-5, with D unclear. Per the germline V gene, CDR1 is GTSNPN and CDR2 is SVGIG (reference sequence). This CDR3 is 12 amino acids long. The ends were cut back, 3 bases at V and 11 bases at J, with 14 bases in the middle. The CDR3 spells CAWRSGSRTQHF. CDR3 coding DNA: TGTGCCTGGAGGTCCGGGTCCCGGACCCAGCATTTT.

The J gene is TRBJ1-1, the V gene TRBV11-2; D uncertain. The V gene's germline CDR1 is SGHAT and CDR2 FQNNGV. This CDR3 is built from 14 residues. V lost 1 base to trimming and J lost 4 bases, with 10 bases between them. Here the CDR3 DNA reads TGTGCCAGCAGCTTAGTCTACGGGAGCACTGAAGCTTTCTTT. It translates to CASSLVYGSTEAFF.

A word on this clone: The junction does not match germline at one end; this may be a read error. This sequence joins TRBV7-9 and TRBJ2-3; 7 bases line up with TRBD2. Germline V gives CDR1 SEHNR, CDR2 FQNEAQ (reference sequence). This CDR3 has 16 residues. CDR3 sequence (DNA): TGTTCCAGCAGCTTGGGGCTAGCGGCCATCACAGATACGCAGTATTTT. Protein product: CSSSLGLAAITDTQYF.

This clone was observed a handful of times. The genes are TRBV6-6 and TRBJ2-6; perhaps TRBD2 as D (5 bases). The CDR3 length is 13 residues. The germline V gene has CDR1 MNHNY and CDR2 SVGAGI (reference sequence). V was pared by 11 bases and J by 1 base, with 9 bases between. CDR3 DNA: TGTGCCCTAGCAGATTCTGGGGCCAACGTCCTGACTTTC. Its protein product is CALADSGANVLTF.

The rearrangement joins TRBV11-1 to TRBJ2-4, with 13 bases matching TRBD2. CDR1 and CDR2 (germline): SGHAT, FQDESV (reference sequence). The CDR3 has 17 residues. J was trimmed by 0 bases and V by 5 bases; bases with no gene match: 4. In nucleotides, the CDR3 is TGTGCCAGCAGCGCGGGACTAGCGGGAAGAGCCAAAAACATTCAGTACTTC. This sequence encodes CASSAGLAGRAKNIQYF.

The V gene is TRBV12-5, the J gene TRBJ2-5; 9 bases are shared with TRBD2. This CDR3 region has 17 residues. V gave up 2 bases and J gave up 6 bases; unmatched junction bases: 13. The V gene's germline CDR1 is LGHNT and CDR2 FRNRAP. This CDR3 is CASGLPGGTSQLKTQYF. CDR3 DNA: TGTGCTAGTGGTTTGCCCGGTGGGACTAGCCAACTCAAGACCCAGTACTTC.

This sequence joins TRBV7-8 and TRBJ1-1, with D hard to call. Trimming took 5 bases from V and 4 from J, leaving 8 bases between them. From germline, CDR1 is SGHVS and CDR2 FQNEAQ. The CDR3 loop spans 12 amino acids. The CDR3: CASSVHGTEAFF. The CDR3 nucleotides are TGTGCCAGCAGCGTTCACGGCACTGAAGCTTTCTTT.

The chain carries TRBV5-1 and TRBJ2-1, with 8 bases matching TRBD2. V dropped 6 bases and J dropped 9; count of bases not matched to a gene: 11. This CDR3 has 14 residues. Germline assignment: CDR1 SGHRS and CDR2 YFSETQ. CDR3 amino acids: CASTPVGLGREQFF. The DNA for the CDR3 is TGCGCCAGCACCCCAGTGGGACTAGGCCGTGAGCAGTTCTTC. The variable domain in full, with the rest retrieved from reference TRBV5-1 and TRBJ2-1, is KAGVTQTPRYLIKTRGQQVTLSCSPISGHRSVSWYQQTPGQGLQFLFEYFSETQRNKGNFPGRFSGRQFSNSRSEMNVSTLELGDSALYLCASTPVGLGREQFFGPGTRLTVL.

Remarks on this clone: A junction boundary mismatches the germline segment, possibly from a read error. The rearrangement uses TRBV7-7 and TRBJ2-5, with TRBD1 identical over 7 bases. CDR1 is SSHAT and CDR2 is FNYEAQ in the germline V gene (reference sequence). The CDR3 is 14 residues long. The CDR3 loop is CASSRQGLGETQYF. CDR3 DNA: TGTGCTAGCAGCCGACAGGGTCTCGGAGAGACCCAGTACTTC.

V and J are TRBV5-6 and TRBJ2-1; D not resolved. The CDR3 loop spans 13 amino acids. The V and J ends lost 0 bases and 7 bases respectively, with 8 bases between them. CDR1 and CDR2 from the germline V gene are SGHDT and YYEEEE. The CDR3 nucleotides read TGTGCCAGCAGCTTGGTTAATGAGAATGAGCAGTTCTTC. This sequence encodes CASSLVNENEQFF.

V gene TRBV5-6 combines with J gene TRBJ1-3; the match to TRBD1 covers 9 bases. Germline V gene lookup returns CDR1 SGHDT and CDR2 YYEEEE. This CDR3 spans 17 amino acids. J was trimmed by 0 bases and V by 1 base; bases with no gene match: 5. The CDR3 region is CASSLRDRGYSGNTIYF. Here the CDR3 DNA reads TGTGCCAGCAGCTTGCGAGACAGGGGGTACTCTGGAAACACCATATATTTT.

The chain is built from TRBV11-2 and TRBJ1-1; 7 bases are a match to TRBD1. The germline gives CDR1 SGHAT, CDR2 FQNNGV. CDR3 length equals 15 residues. With 5 bases clipped from V and 1 base from J, the junction kept 7 bases outside the gene matches. The DNA for the CDR3 is TGTGCCAGCAGCCCTCGGGACAGTTGGAACACTGAAGCTTTCTTT. It encodes CASSPRDSWNTEAFF.

The gene calls are TRBV30 and TRBJ1-4; 8 bases match TRBD1. This CDR3 has 15 amino acids. CDR1 and CDR2 (germline): GTSNPN, SVGIG (reference sequence). V lost 5 bases and J lost 0; bases outside the gene matches: 5. CDR3 in amino acids: CAWGTGPATNEKLFF. CDR3 DNA: TGTGCCTGGGGGACAGGCCCTGCAACTAATGAAAAACTGTTTTTT.

The V gene is TRBV21-1, the J gene TRBJ1-2; the table's D call TRBD1 went unverified against the DNA. TRBV21-1 is an annotated pseudogene. The CDR3 runs 17 residues. The CDR3: CASSTRYDRRSNYGYTF. CDR3 DNA sequence: TGTGCCAGCAGCACACGGTATGACAGGAGGAGTAACTATGGCTACACCTTC.

V usage is TRBV6-1 and J usage is TRBJ1-2; 8 positions agree with TRBD1. Germline V gives CDR1 MNHNS, CDR2 SASEGT. V was pared by 2 bases and J by 4 bases, with 12 bases of the junction left unmatched. The CDR3 is 17 amino acids. The CDR3 DNA reads TGTGCCAGCAGTGAACCCCGGGACAGGCCGTCTCCCTATGGCTACACCTTC. This sequence encodes CASSEPRDRPSPYGYTF.

The chain combines TRBV30 with TRBJ2-6; D gene uncertain. In germline, CDR1 is GTSNPN, CDR2 SVGIG (reference sequence). Trimming took off 4 bases at V and 3 bases at J, with 7 bases between the two ends. This CDR3 has 13 amino acids. This CDR3 is CAWTSYGANVLTF. The CDR3 region has the DNA TGTGCCTGGACGAGCTATGGGGCCAACGTCCTGACTTTC.

The CDR3 nucleotides are TGTGCCAGCAGCCGGGACAGCATCACCGGGGAGCTGTTTTTT. Its translation is CASSRDSITGELFF. The rearrangement links TRBV7-3 to TRBJ2-2; 7 bases agree with TRBD1. V trimming: 5 bases; J trimming: 4 bases; junction bases outside the gene matches: 4. CDR3 size: 14 residues. Germline V CDR1 and CDR2: SGHTA, FQGTGA.

CDR3 bases: TGTGCCAGCAGCTCTCCGTTGGGCGGGAGCGGTTACAATGAGCAGTTCTTC. Translated, it gives CASSSPLGGSGYNEQFF. The chain joins TRBV11-3 to TRBJ2-1; 7 bases fit TRBD2. This CDR3 comprises 17 residues. Germline V gene sequence: CDR1 SGHNT, CDR2 YENEEA. After removal of 4 bases from V and 4 bases from J, the junction contained 13 bases not matched to a gene.

J is TRBJ2-2 and V is TRBV29-1; 9 positions agree with TRBD2. Germline V gene sequence: CDR1 SQVTM, CDR2 ANQGSEA. The CDR3 has 14 residues. V shed 6 bases and J 5 bases; nucleotides not matched to a gene: 7. Written as DNA, the CDR3 is TGCAGCGTCTCCGGGACTAGCCGGACCGGGGAGCTGTTTTTT. Protein product: CSVSGTSRTGELFF.

V gene TRBV5-1 combines with J gene TRBJ2-7; the match to TRBD2 covers 15 bases. The CDR3 is made up of 15 amino acids. The germline V gene encodes CDR1 SGHRS and CDR2 YFSETQ. The J segment lost 6 bases and the V segment lost 6 bases, leaving 7 bases of the junction unmatched. CDR3 in amino acids: CASTRGLAGGGEQYF. The CDR3 DNA follows: TGCGCCAGCACCAGGGGACTAGCGGGAGGCGGCGAGCAGTACTTC.

The rearrangement uses TRBV7-3 and TRBJ2-5; D possibly corresponds to TRBD2 (5 bases). Germline V gene lookup returns CDR1 SGHTA and CDR2 FQGTGA. Between the trimmed V and J ends, which lost 1 base and 2 bases, there was a span of 5 bases. CDR3 length: 13 residues. CDR3 protein: CASSLRGQETQYF. The CDR3 nucleotides are TGTGCCAGCAGCTTAAGAGGGCAAGAGACCCAGTACTTC.

The chain employs TRBV4-1 and TRBJ2-1, with D possibly TRBD1 on 6 matching bases. The CDR3 contains 15 residues. The V gene lost 0 bases and the J gene lost 3 bases, with 9 bases spanning the gap. Germline lookup yields CDR1 MGHRA and CDR2 YSYEKL. The CDR3 spells CASSQDRTDYNEQFF. CDR3 DNA sequence: TGCGCCAGCAGCCAAGATAGGACAGACTACAATGAGCAGTTCTTC.

The chain employs TRBV29-1 and TRBJ1-2; D uncertain. Germline values: CDR1 SQVTM, CDR2 ANQGSEA. The CDR3 spans 12 residues. Trimming pared 6 bases from V and 4 bases from J, leaving 12 bases between. The CDR3 coding sequence is TGCAGCGTCCTAAGCGGGCCCTATGGCTACACCTTC. Protein: CSVLSGPYGYTF.

CDR3 amino acids: CASSPPLTEAFF. The CDR3 bases are TGTGCCAGCAGCCCCCCTCTCACTGAAGCTTTCTTT. The rearrangement joins TRBV13 to TRBJ1-1; no firm D call. Germline-derived CDR1 and CDR2 are PRHDT and FYEKMQ (reference sequence). The CDR3 length is 12 residues. Trimming stripped 5 bases from V and 4 bases from J, with 8 bases between. The full variable domain, in which reference TRBV13 and TRBJ1-1 provide the parts outside the CDR3, is AAGVIQSPRHLIKEKRETATLKCYPIPRHDTVYWYQQGPGQDPQFLISFYEKMQSDKGSIPDRFSAQQFSDYHSELNMSSLELGDSALYFCASSPPLTEAFFGQGTRLTVV.